The present TCR beta chain was sequenced within a study of T cell responses to AZD1222 COVID-19 vaccine. At the level of the study: Second-dose intervals of approximately 4 or approximately 12 weeks were pooled. The study's findings and limits: Females made up more of the donors, who were largely white British, and clonal diversity may have come out too low.

Trimming took off 4 bases at V and 0 bases at J, with 9 bases between the two ends. Germline CDR1 and CDR2: LNHNV and YYDKDF (reference sequence). This CDR3 is built from 14 residues. In this sample, this clone turned up once. Its specificity is not known. Produced via immunoSEQ multiplex PCR; TCRdb's table is partial and in-frame only. The sample contains 140,000 to 150,000 clones, more than 90% of which appear only once. The chain uses TRBV15 and TRBJ1-1; D is undetermined. The material sequenced was peripheral blood, taken on day 0 of AZD1222 vaccination. The TCR originated in an adult in good health. The chain's CDR3 is CATSKDWVNTEAFF. CDR3 coding DNA: TGTGCCACCAGCAAAGACTGGGTGAACACTGAAGCTTTCTTT.